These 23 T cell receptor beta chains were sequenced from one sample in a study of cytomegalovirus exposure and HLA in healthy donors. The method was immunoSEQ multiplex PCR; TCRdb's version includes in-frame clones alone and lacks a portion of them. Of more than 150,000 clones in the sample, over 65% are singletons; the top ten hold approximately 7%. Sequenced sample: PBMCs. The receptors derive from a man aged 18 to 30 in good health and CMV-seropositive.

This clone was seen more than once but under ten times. CDR3 in amino acids: CASSYEAVRGGFF. The CDR3, as DNA: TGTGCCAGCAGTTACGAGGCTGTCCGAGGGGGGTTCTTC. This chain connects TRBV6-5 to TRBJ2-1; weak D call: TRBD1 (6 bases). The V gene lost 2 bases and the J gene lost 15 bases, with 17 bases spanning the gap. Germline CDR1 reads MNHEY; CDR2 reads SVGAGI. This CDR3 is built from 13 residues.

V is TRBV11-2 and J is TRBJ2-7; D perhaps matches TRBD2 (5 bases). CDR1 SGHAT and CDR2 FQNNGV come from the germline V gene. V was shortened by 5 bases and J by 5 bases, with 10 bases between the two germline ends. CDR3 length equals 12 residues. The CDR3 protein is CASSPRENEQYF. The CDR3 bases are TGTGCCAGCAGCCCTAGGGAGAACGAGCAGTACTTC.

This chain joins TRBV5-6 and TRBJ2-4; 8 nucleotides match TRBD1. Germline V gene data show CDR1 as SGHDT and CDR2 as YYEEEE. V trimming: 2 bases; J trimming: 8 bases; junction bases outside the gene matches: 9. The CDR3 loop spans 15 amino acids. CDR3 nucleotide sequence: TGTGCCAGCAGCTTAATAGGACAGGGTAGGGACATTCAGTACTTC. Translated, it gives CASSLIGQGRDIQYF.

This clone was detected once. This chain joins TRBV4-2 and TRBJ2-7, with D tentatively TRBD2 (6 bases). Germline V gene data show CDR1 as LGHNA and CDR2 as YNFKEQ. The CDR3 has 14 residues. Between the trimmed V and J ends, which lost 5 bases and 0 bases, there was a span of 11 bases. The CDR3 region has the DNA TGTGCCAGCAGCTTGGGGACTGCCTCCTACGAGCAGTACTTC. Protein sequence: CASSLGTASYEQYF.

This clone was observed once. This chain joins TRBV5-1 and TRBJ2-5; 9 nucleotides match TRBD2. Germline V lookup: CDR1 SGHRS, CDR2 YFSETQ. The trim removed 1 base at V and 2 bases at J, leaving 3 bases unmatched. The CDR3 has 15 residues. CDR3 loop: CASSLTSGRQETQYF. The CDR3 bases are TGCGCCAGCAGCTTGACTAGCGGGCGGCAAGAGACCCAGTACTTC.

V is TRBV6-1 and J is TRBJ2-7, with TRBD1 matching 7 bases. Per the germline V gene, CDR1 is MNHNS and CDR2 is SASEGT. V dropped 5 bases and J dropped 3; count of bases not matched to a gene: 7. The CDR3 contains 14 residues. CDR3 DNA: TGTGCCAGCAGTTCCCGGACAGGAGGCTACGAGCAGTACTTC. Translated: CASSSRTGGYEQYF.

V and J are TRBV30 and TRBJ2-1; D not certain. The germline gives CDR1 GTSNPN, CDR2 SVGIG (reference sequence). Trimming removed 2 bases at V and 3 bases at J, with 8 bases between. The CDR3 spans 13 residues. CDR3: CAWSPRIYNEQFF. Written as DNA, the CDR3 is TGTGCCTGGAGTCCCAGGATCTACAATGAGCAGTTCTTC.

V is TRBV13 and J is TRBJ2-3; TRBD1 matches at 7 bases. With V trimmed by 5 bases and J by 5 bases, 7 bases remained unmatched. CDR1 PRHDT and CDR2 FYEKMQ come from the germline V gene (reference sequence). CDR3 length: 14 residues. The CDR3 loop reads CASSTRTGRDTQYF. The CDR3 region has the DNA TGTGCCAGCAGCACGCGGACAGGAAGAGATACGCAGTATTTT.

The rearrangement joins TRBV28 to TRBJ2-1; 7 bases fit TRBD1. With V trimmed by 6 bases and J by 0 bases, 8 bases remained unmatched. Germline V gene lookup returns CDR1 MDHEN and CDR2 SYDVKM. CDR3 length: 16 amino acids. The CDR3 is CASRGTETPSYNEQFF. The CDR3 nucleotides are TGTGCCAGCAGGGGGACAGAGACACCCTCCTACAATGAGCAGTTCTTC.

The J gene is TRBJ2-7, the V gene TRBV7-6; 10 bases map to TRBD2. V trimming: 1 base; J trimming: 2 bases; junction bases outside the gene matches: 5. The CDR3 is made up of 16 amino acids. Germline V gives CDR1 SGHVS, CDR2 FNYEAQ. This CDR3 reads CASSLETSGVPYEQYF. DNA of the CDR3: TGTGCCAGCAGCTTAGAAACTAGCGGGGTGCCCTACGAGCAGTACTTC.

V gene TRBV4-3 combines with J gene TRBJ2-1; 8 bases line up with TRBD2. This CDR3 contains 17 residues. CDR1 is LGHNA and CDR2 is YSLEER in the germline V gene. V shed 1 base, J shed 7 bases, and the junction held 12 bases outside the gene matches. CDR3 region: CASSQGDPGRGGNEQFF. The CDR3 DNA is TGCGCCAGCAGCCAAGGAGACCCGGGACGCGGGGGGAATGAGCAGTTCTTC.

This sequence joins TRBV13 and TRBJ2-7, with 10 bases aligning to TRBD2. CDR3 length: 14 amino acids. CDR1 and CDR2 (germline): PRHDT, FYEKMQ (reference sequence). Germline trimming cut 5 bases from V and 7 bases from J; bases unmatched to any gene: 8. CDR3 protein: CASSTGSGRLEQYF. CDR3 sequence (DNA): TGTGCCAGCAGCACCGGTAGCGGGAGGTTGGAGCAGTACTTC.

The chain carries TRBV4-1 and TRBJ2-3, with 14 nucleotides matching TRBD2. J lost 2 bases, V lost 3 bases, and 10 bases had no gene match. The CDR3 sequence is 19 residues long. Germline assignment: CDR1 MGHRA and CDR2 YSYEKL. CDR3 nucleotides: TGCGCCAGCAGCCACTACGGGACTAGCGGGAGAGGGGACACAGATACGCAGTATTTT. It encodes CASSHYGTSGRGDTDTQYF.

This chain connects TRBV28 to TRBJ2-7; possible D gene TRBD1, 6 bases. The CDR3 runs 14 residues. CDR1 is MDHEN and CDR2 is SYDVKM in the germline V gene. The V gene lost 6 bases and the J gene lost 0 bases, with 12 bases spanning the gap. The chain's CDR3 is CASRTGTSSYEQYF. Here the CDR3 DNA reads TGTGCCAGCAGAACCGGGACAAGCTCCTACGAGCAGTACTTC.

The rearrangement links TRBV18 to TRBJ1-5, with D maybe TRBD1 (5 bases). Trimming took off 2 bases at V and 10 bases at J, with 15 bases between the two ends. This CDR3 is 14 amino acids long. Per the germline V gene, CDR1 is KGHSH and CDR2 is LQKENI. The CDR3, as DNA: TGTGCCAGCTCACCAGGAGGGGTGGATGAACCCCAGCATTTT. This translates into CASSPGGVDEPQHF.

CDR3 residues: CASSMGTSVWGELFF. The CDR3 bases are TGTGCCAGCAGCATGGGGACTAGCGTATGGGGGGAGCTGTTTTTT. The V call is TRBV21-1, the J call TRBJ2-2; TRBD2 is the table's D call, not checked against the DNA. TRBV21-1 is a recognized pseudogene. This CDR3 is 15 amino acids long.

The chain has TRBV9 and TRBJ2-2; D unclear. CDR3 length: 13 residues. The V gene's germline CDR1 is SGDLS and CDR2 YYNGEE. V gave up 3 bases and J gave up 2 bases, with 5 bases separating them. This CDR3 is CASSAFNTGELFF. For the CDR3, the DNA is TGTGCCAGCAGCGCCTTCAACACCGGGGAGCTGTTTTTT.

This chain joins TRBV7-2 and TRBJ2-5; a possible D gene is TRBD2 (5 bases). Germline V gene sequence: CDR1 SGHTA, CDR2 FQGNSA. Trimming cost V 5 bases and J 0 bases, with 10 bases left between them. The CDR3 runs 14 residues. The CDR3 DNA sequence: TGTGCCAGCAGCCGCGGACTGTACCAAGAGACCCAGTACTTC. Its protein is CASSRGLYQETQYF.

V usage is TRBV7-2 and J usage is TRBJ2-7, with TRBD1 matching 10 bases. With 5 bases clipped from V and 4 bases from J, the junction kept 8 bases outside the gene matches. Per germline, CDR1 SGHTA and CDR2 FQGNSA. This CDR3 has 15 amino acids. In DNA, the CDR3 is TGTGCCAGCAGCGCCTCGACAGGGGGCGGGTACGAGCAGTACTTC. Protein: CASSASTGGGYEQYF.

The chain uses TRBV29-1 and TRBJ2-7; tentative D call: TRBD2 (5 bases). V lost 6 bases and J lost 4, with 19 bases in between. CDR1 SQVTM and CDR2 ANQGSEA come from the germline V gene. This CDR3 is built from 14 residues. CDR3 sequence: CSVSRGLTGYEQYF. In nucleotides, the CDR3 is TGCAGCGTGTCTAGAGGACTGACGGGGTACGAGCAGTACTTC.

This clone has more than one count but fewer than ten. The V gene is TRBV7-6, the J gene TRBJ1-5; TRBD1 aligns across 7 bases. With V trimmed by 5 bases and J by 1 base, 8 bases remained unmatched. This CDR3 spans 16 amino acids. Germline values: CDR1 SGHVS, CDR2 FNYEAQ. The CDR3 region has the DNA TGTGCCAGCAGCCCTTGGACAGGACAAAGCAATCAGCCCCAGCATTTT. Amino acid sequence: CASSPWTGQSNQPQHF. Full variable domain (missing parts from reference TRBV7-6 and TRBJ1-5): GAGVSQSPRYKVTKRGQDVALRCDPISGHVSLYWYRQALGQGPEFLTYFNYEAQQDKSGLPNDRFSAERPEGSISTLTIQRTEQRDSAMYRCASSPWTGQSNQPQHFGDGTRLSIL.

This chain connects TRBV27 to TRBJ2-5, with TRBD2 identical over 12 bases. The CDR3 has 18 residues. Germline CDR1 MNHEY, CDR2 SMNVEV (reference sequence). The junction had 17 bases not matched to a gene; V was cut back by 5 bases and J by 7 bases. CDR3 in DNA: TGTGCCAGCAGTGGGCAGACTAGCGGGAGAATCTCGCGGGGGACCCAGTACTTC. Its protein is CASSGQTSGRISRGTQYF.

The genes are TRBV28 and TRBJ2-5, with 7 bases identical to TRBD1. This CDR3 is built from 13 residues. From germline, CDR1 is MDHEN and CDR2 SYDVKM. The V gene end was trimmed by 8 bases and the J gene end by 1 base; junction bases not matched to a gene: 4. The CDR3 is CASYRGPQETQYF. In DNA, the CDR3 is TGTGCCAGCTACAGGGGTCCCCAAGAGACCCAGTACTTC.